The 10 T cell receptor beta chains presented below share a single source sample, sequenced in a study of spatial heterogeneity in lung cancer. TCRdb passed the 5' RACE reads through MiXCR, listing each CDR3 protein once. The table lists tens of thousands of distinct CDR3 sequences, approximately 19% of them singletons. The sample's time point: blood at routine non-recurrence follow-up after resection. The material sequenced was PBMCs, taken at follow-up. The source is a male donor with early-stage non-small cell lung cancer.

This clonotype was recorded many times. This chain joins TRBV7-2 and TRBJ2-5; TRBD2 matches 9 bases. The CDR3 extends over 15 amino acids. The J segment lost 1 base and the V segment lost 1 base, leaving 1 base of the junction unmatched. Germline lookup yields CDR1 SGHTA and CDR2 FQGNSA. The CDR3 protein is CASSLVAGAQETQYF. In DNA form, the CDR3 reads TGTGCCAGCAGCTTAGTAGCGGGAGCCCAAGAGACCCAGTACTTC.

The V gene is TRBV20-1, the J gene TRBJ2-2; D remains unclear. The germline gives CDR1 DFQATT, CDR2 SNEGSKA (reference sequence). The CDR3 is made up of 14 amino acids. Trimming stripped 6 bases from V and 1 base from J, with 12 bases between. The CDR3 region has the DNA TGCAGTGCACGCTCCTCAGGGAACACCGGGGAGCTGTTTTTT. Its protein is CSARSSGNTGELFF.

In DNA form, the CDR3 reads TGTGCCAGCAGTCGAGACAGGGAGACCCAGTACTTC. Translating it yields CASSRDRETQYF. V usage is TRBV2 and J usage is TRBJ2-5, with D possibly TRBD1 on 6 matching bases. Germline V lookup: CDR1 SNHLY, CDR2 FYNNEI. Trimming removed 5 bases from V and 5 bases from J, with 9 bases in between. The CDR3 extends over 12 amino acids.

This clonotype has more than one count but fewer than ten. This rearrangement joins TRBV18 to TRBJ1-3, with 9 bases aligning to TRBD1. The CDR3 extends over 16 amino acids. With V trimmed by 4 bases and J by 0 bases, 4 bases remained unmatched. Germline V gene data show CDR1 as KGHSH and CDR2 as LQKENI. The CDR3 coding sequence is TGTGCCAGCTCACGACAGGGGGTTACCTCTGGAAACACCATATATTTT. Translation gives CASSRQGVTSGNTIYF.

This clonotype was observed a single time. The chain joins TRBV6-2 or TRBV6-3 to TRBJ2-3, with 9 nucleotides matching TRBD1. Germline CDR1 reads MNHEY; CDR2 reads SVGEGT. Trimming cost V 0 bases and J 6 bases; bases outside gene matches: 7. The CDR3 is made up of 16 amino acids. The CDR3 nucleotides read TGTGCCAGCAGTTACTCGAGACAGGGGGTAACGGATACGCAGTATTTT. Translation gives CASSYSRQGVTDTQYF.

This clonotype was counted only a few times. This sequence joins TRBV2 and TRBJ1-1; no clear D. The CDR3 extends over 13 amino acids. The germline V gene has CDR1 SNHLY and CDR2 FYNNEI. Trimming stripped 4 bases from V and 6 bases from J, with 12 bases between. CDR3 sequence (DNA): TGTGCCAGCAGTGTTGAACGTACGTCTGAAGCTTTCTTT. Its protein is CASSVERTSEAFF.

This clonotype was counted only a few times. The gene calls are TRBV9 and TRBJ2-5; 11 bases are shared with TRBD2. This CDR3 is built from 15 residues. The germline V gene has CDR1 SGDLS and CDR2 YYNGEE. The J segment lost 5 bases and the V segment lost 0 bases, leaving 3 bases of the junction unmatched. The DNA for the CDR3 is TGTGCCAGCAGCGTAGTGGCTAGCGGGGGGGAGACCCAGTACTTC. Amino acid sequence: CASSVVASGGETQYF.

The chain has TRBV10-3 and TRBJ1-4; the D gene is possibly TRBD1 (6 bases). The V end lost 0 bases, the J end lost 6 bases, and 11 bases lay between the germline ends. CDR1 and CDR2 from the germline V gene are ENHRY and SYGVKD. The CDR3 runs 15 residues. The CDR3 loop reads CAISESQGSDEKLFF. CDR3 nucleotide sequence: TGTGCCATCAGTGAGTCTCAGGGGTCGGATGAAAAACTGTTTTTT.

The chain employs TRBV5-3 and TRBJ2-7; TRBD1 matches 9 bases. TRBV5-3 is reported as an ORF; its role is uncertain. The ends lost 4 bases at V and 1 base at J; junction bases unmatched: 6. This CDR3 comprises 15 residues. The CDR3 nucleotides read TGTGCCAGAAGCACCGGGACAGGGCCTTCCTACGAGCAGTACGTC. As protein: CARSTGTGPSYEQYV.

The chain couples TRBV7-2 to TRBJ1-2; a possible D gene is TRBD1 (5 bases). V lost 5 bases and J lost 1, with 11 bases in between. This CDR3 is built from 14 residues. Germline CDR1 reads SGHTA; CDR2 reads FQGNSA. The CDR3 sequence: CASSQEGFNYGYTF. The CDR3 DNA reads as TGTGCCAGCAGCCAGGAGGGGTTTAACTATGGCTACACCTTC.